This entry lists 17 T cell receptor beta chains sequenced from one sample in a study of blood T cell repertoires in COVID-19. Using immunoSEQ multiplex PCR, the repertoire was profiled, and TCRdb retains in-frame clones only, with some absent. The sample includes approximately 280,000 clones, roughly 85% of them seen just once. The sample taken for sequencing was PBMCs or T cells enriched from blood (not recorded which). Source of these receptors: a woman aged 50 to 60 who had recovered from COVID-19.

The chain links TRBV3-1 (or the pseudogene TRBV3-2) to TRBJ1-1; a weak D match, TRBD1 (5 bases). V gave up 3 bases and J gave up 5 bases, with 13 bases separating them. CDR3 length: 14 amino acids. The germline V gene encodes CDR1 LGHDT and CDR2 YNNKEL (reference sequence). The CDR3, as DNA: TGTGCCAGCAGCCAGCCCGGGGGGGGGACTGAAGCTTTCTTT. Translating gives CASSQPGGGTEAFF.

V and J are TRBV18 and TRBJ1-4; 7 bases align to TRBD1. The ends lost 0 bases at V and 3 bases at J; junction bases unmatched: 1. Per germline, CDR1 KGHSH and CDR2 LQKENI. The CDR3 has 15 amino acids. CDR3 in amino acids: CASSPPTGSNEKLFF. The CDR3, as DNA: TGTGCCAGCTCACCACCGACAGGGTCTAATGAAAAACTGTTTTTT.

The chain employs TRBV7-9 and TRBJ2-4, with TRBD1 identical over 10 bases. J gave up 4 bases and V 4 bases, and 1 base lay outside the gene matches. The CDR3 length is 14 residues. Germline V gene data show CDR1 as SEHNR and CDR2 as FQNEAQ (reference sequence). CDR3 nucleotides: TGTGCCAGCAGCTCGGGACAGGGGAAAAACATTCAGTACTTC. Amino acids: CASSSGQGKNIQYF. The full variable domain, rest sourced from reference TRBV7-9 and TRBJ2-4, is DTGVSQNPRHKITKRGQNVTFRCDPISEHNRLYWYRQTLGQGPEFLTYFQNEAQLEKSRLLSDRFSAERPKGSFSTLEIQRTEQGDSAMYLCASSSGQGKNIQYFGAGTRLSVL.

This clone was counted a few times. The J gene is TRBJ1-5, the V gene TRBV12-1; the table's D call, TRBD1, has no DNA check behind it. TRBV12-1 is classified as a pseudogene. CDR3 size: 19 residues. The CDR3: CASSTDRDRGLDSNQPQHF. The DNA of the CDR3 is TGTGCCAGCAGCACAGACCGGGACAGGGGGCTGGACAGCAATCAGCCCCAGCATTTT.

This rearrangement joins TRBV18 to TRBJ2-5; weak D call: TRBD2 (7 bases). CDR1 is KGHSH, CDR2 LQKENI, per germline. This CDR3 is 13 amino acids long. Trimming removed 3 bases from V and 5 bases from J, with 10 bases in between. As DNA, the CDR3 is TGTGCCAGCTCACCCGGGGGGCTGGAGACCCAGTACTTC. The encoded protein is CASSPGGLETQYF.

The CDR3 region is CASSLNRGNGNTIYF. The CDR3 DNA reads TGTGCCAGCAGCTTAAACAGGGGGAACGGAAACACCATATATTTT. The V gene is TRBV11-2, the J gene TRBJ1-3, with 8 positions matching TRBD1. The V gene's germline CDR1 is SGHAT and CDR2 FQNNGV. The CDR3 runs to 15 residues. V was pared by 2 bases and J by 4 bases, with 4 bases of the junction left unmatched.

The CDR3 DNA sequence: TGCAGCGTTGGGGGGGAGGGCAACAATGAGCAGTTCTTC. Translated, it gives CSVGGEGNNEQFF. This chain uses TRBV29-1 with TRBJ2-1, with 7 bases fitting TRBD2. J lost 5 bases, V lost 4 bases, and 5 bases had no gene match. This CDR3 has 13 amino acids. Germline assignment: CDR1 SQVTM and CDR2 ANQGSEA.

This clone was picked up one time. The chain links TRBV10-3 to TRBJ1-5; no reliable D call. The V and J ends lost 2 bases and 3 bases respectively, with 14 bases between them. CDR1 is ENHRY and CDR2 is SYGVKD in the germline V gene. The CDR3 runs 16 residues. CDR3 sequence (DNA): TGTGCCATCAGTGAGGTCCCCCCAGACTTCAATCAGCCCCAGCATTTT. It is translated as CAISEVPPDFNQPQHF.

V and J are TRBV2 and TRBJ1-2; 7 bases line up with TRBD1. CDR3 length: 16 amino acids. The V gene's germline CDR1 is SNHLY and CDR2 FYNNEI. J gave up 5 bases and V 4 bases, and 13 bases lay outside the gene matches. DNA of the CDR3: TGTGCCAGCAGTGTAGGGACAGCCCGAATCCCTTATGGCTACACCTTC. This gives the protein CASSVGTARIPYGYTF.

The J gene is TRBJ1-3, the V gene TRBV3-1 (or the pseudogene TRBV3-2); the match to TRBD1 covers 12 bases. Germline V gene data show CDR1 as LGHDT and CDR2 as YNNKEL (reference sequence). The length of the CDR3 is 16 residues. Trimming at V came to 4 bases and at J to 3 bases, leaving 4 bases not matched to a gene. CDR3 region: CASSPGTGGSGNTIYF. Written as DNA, the CDR3 is TGTGCCAGCAGCCCCGGGACAGGGGGCAGTGGAAACACCATATATTTT.

This clone was picked up one time. The CDR3 DNA sequence: TGCGCCAGCAGCCTTTTTTCGGGTAACTACGAGCAGTACTTC. Protein product: CASSLFSGNYEQYF. The chain uses TRBV5-1 and TRBJ2-7; D remains unclear. The CDR3 is 14 amino acids. Germline-derived CDR1 and CDR2 are SGHRS and YFSETQ. The V end was cut by 4 bases, the J end by 3 bases, with 14 bases between.

V gene TRBV15 combines with J gene TRBJ2-2; the match to TRBD1 covers 7 bases. Germline loops: CDR1 LNHNV, CDR2 YYDKDF (reference sequence). V shed 0 bases, J shed 4 bases, and the junction held 5 bases outside the gene matches. The CDR3 is 16 amino acids. CDR3 protein: CATSREQGLPTGELFF. CDR3 DNA: TGTGCCACCAGCAGAGAACAGGGGTTACCCACCGGGGAGCTGTTTTTT.

The table lists this clone with a few counts. The chain couples TRBV5-6 to TRBJ2-3; 11 nucleotides align to TRBD2. Trimming at V came to 3 bases and at J to 5 bases, leaving 8 bases not matched to a gene. The CDR3 consists of 16 residues. Germline CDR1 is SGHDT and CDR2 is YYEEEE. The CDR3 is CASSSLSGGAQDTQYF. The CDR3 DNA reads TGTGCCAGCAGCTCACTTAGCGGGGGGGCTCAAGATACGCAGTATTTT. The variable domain in full, with the rest retrieved from reference TRBV5-6 and TRBJ2-3, is DAGVTQSPTHLIKTRGQQVTLRCSPKSGHDTVSWYQQALGQGPQFIFQYYEEEERQRGNFPDRFSGHQFPNYSSELNVNALLLGDSALYLCASSSLSGGAQDTQYFGPGTRLTVL.

CDR3 in amino acids: CASSILGGDQPQHF. CDR3 nucleotide sequence: TGTGCCAGTAGTATTCTAGGGGGCGATCAGCCCCAGCATTTT. V usage is TRBV19 and J usage is TRBJ1-5, with 7 bases fitting TRBD1. In germline, CDR1 is LNHDA, CDR2 SQIVND (reference sequence). With 3 bases clipped from V and 5 bases from J, the junction kept 4 bases outside the gene matches. CDR3 length: 14 residues.

This clone was counted between two and nine times. V usage is TRBV5-8 and J usage is TRBJ1-4; 7 positions agree with TRBD1. CDR3 length: 15 residues. With V trimmed by 3 bases and J by 3 bases, 5 bases remained unmatched. Germline CDR1 SGHTS, CDR2 YDEGEE. The CDR3 DNA is TGTGCCAGCAGCTCCAGGGGGTCGGCTAATGAAAAACTGTTTTTT. Translating gives CASSSRGSANEKLFF.

The chain is built from TRBV2 and TRBJ1-1, with D unclear. This CDR3 region has 10 residues. CDR1 is SNHLY and CDR2 is FYNNEI in the germline V gene. V lost 10 bases and J lost 7, with 10 bases in between. DNA of the CDR3: TGTGCCACCTCAAGAGGTGAAGCTTTCTTT. This sequence encodes CATSRGEAFF.

CDR3 DNA: TGTGCCAGCAGCTTGGCCGGTGGACAGGCCGTGCGTGGCTACACCTTC. Protein: CASSLAGGQAVRGYTF. The chain combines TRBV5-6 with TRBJ1-2; 7 bases agree with TRBD1. With 0 bases clipped from V and 7 bases from J, the junction kept 12 bases outside the gene matches. CDR1 and CDR2 from the germline V gene are SGHDT and YYEEEE. This CDR3 comprises 16 residues.